Included here is one TCR beta chain sequence, with context. Its antigen is unknown. These data come from a study of immune cell composition in non-small cell lung cancer. Regarding the study as a whole: Smoking pack-years did not significantly correlate with tumour TCR-beta clonality. Overall clonality, unlike maximal tumour-associated clone frequency, did not predict TIL reactivity. Squamous carcinomas (approximately 75%) more often had tumour-associated clones >0.5% than adenocarcinomas (roughly 35%).

Germline values: CDR1 SGHVS, CDR2 FNYEAQ. J gave up 2 bases and V 5 bases, and 4 bases lay outside the gene matches. The CDR3 loop spans 15 amino acids. Normal lung was sampled as far from the tumour as possible, at least 3 cm. Sequencing used immunoSEQ multiplex PCR; TCRdb keeps in-frame clones, though not all of them. The sample has more than 1,500 clones; under 80% are singletons. This clonotype originated in a human donor with non-small cell lung cancer. The sample comprised non-adjacent lung tissue. The rearrangement joins TRBV7-6 to TRBJ1-5, with TRBD1 matching over 9 bases. CDR3 in DNA: TGTGCCAGCAGCCCTCGGACAGGGGGCAATCAGCCCCAGCATTTT. This gives the protein CASSPRTGGNQPQHF.